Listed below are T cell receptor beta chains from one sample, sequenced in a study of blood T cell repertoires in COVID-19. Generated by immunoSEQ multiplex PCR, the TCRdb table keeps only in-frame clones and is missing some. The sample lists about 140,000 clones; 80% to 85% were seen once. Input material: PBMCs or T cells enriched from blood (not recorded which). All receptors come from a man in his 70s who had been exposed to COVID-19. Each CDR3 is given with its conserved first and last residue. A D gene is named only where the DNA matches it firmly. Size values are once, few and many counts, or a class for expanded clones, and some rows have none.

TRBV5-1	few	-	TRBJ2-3	CASRGQTSTDTQYF	TGCGCCAGCAGGGGGCAGACCTCCACAGATACGCAGTATTTT
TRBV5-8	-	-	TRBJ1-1	CASSLLGAVNTEAFF	TGTGCCAGCAGCTTGTTGGGGGCAGTGAACACTGAAGCTTTCTTT
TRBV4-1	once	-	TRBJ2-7	CASSQDERQGLKQYF	TGCGCCAGCAGCCAAGATGAAAGGCAGGGTCTGAAGCAGTACTTC
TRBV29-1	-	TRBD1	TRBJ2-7	CSGGTGANEQYF	TGCAGCGGCGGGACAGGGGCTAACGAGCAGTACTTC
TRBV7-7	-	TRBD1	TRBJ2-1	CASSHGQANNEQFF	TGTGCCAGCAGCCACGGACAGGCGAACAATGAGCAGTTCTTC
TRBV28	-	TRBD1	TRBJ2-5	CAGGQGGWQETQYF	TGTGCCGGTGGACAGGGGGGATGGCAAGAGACCCAGTACTTC
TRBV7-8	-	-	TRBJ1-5	CASSFTGGDQPQHF	TGTGCCAGCAGCTTCACCGGAGGGGATCAGCCCCAGCATTTT
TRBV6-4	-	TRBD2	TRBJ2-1	CASSAGLAGGNEQFF	TGTGCCAGCAGTGCCGGACTAGCGGGAGGAAATGAGCAGTTCTTC
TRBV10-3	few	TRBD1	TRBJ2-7	CAISQGTGGYEQYF	TGTGCCATCAGTCAGGGGACAGGGGGCTACGAGCAGTACTTC
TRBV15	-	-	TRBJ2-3	CATSRPDYTDTQYF	TGTGCCACCAGCAGACCAGACTACACAGATACGCAGTATTTT
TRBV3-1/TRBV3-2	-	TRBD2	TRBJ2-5	CASTPSGTSGRAGETQYF	TGTGCCAGCACCCCCTCCGGGACTAGCGGGAGGGCCGGGGAGACCCAGTACTTC
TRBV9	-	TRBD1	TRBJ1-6	CASSVVGGSPLHF	TGTGCCAGCAGCGTCGTAGGGGGCTCACCCCTCCACTTT
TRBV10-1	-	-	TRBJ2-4	CASSESATENIQYF	TGCGCCAGCAGTGAGTCGGCGACAGAAAACATTCAGTACTTC
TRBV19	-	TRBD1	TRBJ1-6	CASTRIGGQGDNSPLHF	TGTGCCAGTACCCGAATCGGGGGACAGGGAGACAATTCACCCCTCCACTTT
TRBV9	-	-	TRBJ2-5	CASSVGGGPETQYF	TGTGCCAGCAGCGTAGGGGGGGGCCCGGAGACCCAGTACTTC
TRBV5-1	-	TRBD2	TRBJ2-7	CASSLGVRSGRKDEQYF	TGCGCCAGCAGCTTGGGGGTACGGAGCGGGAGGAAAGACGAGCAGTACTTC
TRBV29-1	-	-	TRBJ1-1	CATRGLNTEAFF	TGCGCTACGCGGGGTCTGAACACTGAAGCTTTCTTT
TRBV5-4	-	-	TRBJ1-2	CASSLDSQGYTF	TGTGCCAGCAGCTTGGACAGTCAGGGCTACACCTTC
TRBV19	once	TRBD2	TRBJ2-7	CASSRTSGDYEQYF	TGTGCCAGTAGCAGGACTAGCGGGGACTACGAGCAGTACTTC
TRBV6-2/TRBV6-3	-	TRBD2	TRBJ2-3	CASSYGERGLRDTQYF	TGTGCCAGCAGTTACGGGGAGCGGGGGCTAAGGGATACGCAGTATTTT
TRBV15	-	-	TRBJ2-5	CATSRDAGGQGGTQYF	TGTGCCACCAGCAGAGATGCGGGGGGACAGGGAGGAACCCAGTACTTC
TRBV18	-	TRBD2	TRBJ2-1	CASSPLMAGGGENEQFF	TGTGCCAGCTCACCACTCATGGCGGGGGGCGGGGAAAATGAGCAGTTCTTC
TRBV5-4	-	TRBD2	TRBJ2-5	CASSLSAGLAGGTQYF	TGTGCCAGCAGCTTGAGTGCGGGGCTAGCGGGAGGAACCCAGTACTTC
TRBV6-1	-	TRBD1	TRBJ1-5	CASSETPGGNQPQHF	TGTGCCAGCAGTGAAACGCCAGGGGGTAATCAGCCCCAGCATTTT
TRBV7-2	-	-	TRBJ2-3	CASSSTSTTDTQYF	TGTGCCAGCAGCTCGACTAGTACCACAGATACGCAGTATTTT
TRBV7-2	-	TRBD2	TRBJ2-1	CASSLGYSGGNEQFF	TGTGCCAGCAGCTTAGGATATAGCGGGGGGAATGAGCAGTTCTTC
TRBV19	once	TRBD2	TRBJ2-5	CASIPPGGGPSYF	TGTGCCAGTATCCCCCCGGGCGGGGGGCCTTCGTACTTC
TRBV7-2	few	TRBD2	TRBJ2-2	CASSRGLAGPGAGELFF	TGTGCCAGCAGCCGGGGACTAGCCGGACCCGGGGCCGGGGAGCTGTTTTTT
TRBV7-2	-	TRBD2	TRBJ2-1	CASSSTSGRYNEQFF	TGTGCCAGCAGTTCGACTAGCGGGAGATATAATGAGCAGTTCTTC
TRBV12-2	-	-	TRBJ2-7	CASRRSGTGRSYEQYF	TGTGCAAGTCGCAGAAGTGGGACAGGGAGGTCCTACGAGCAGTACTTC
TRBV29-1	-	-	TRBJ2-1	CSVVSLVNNEQFF	TGCAGCGTTGTTTCACTAGTCAACAATGAGCAGTTCTTC
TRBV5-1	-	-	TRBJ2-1	CASSSLYNEQFF	TGCGCCAGCAGCTCACTATACAATGAGCAGTTCTTC
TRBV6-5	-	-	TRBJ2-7	CASRGDIYEQYF	TGTGCCAGCAGGGGTGACATCTACGAGCAGTACTTC
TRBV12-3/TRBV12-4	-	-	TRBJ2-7	CASSSSTGYEQYF	-
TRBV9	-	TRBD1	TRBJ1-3	CASSPGTGGYGNTIYF	TGTGCCAGCAGCCCGGGGACAGGGGGCTATGGAAACACCATATATTTT
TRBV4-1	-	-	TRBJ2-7	CASSQDRGSSYEQYF	TGCGCCAGCAGCCAAGATAGGGGCAGTTCCTACGAGCAGTACTTC
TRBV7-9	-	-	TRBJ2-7	CASSLHPAYEQYF	TGTGCCAGCAGCTTACATCCGGCCTACGAGCAGTACTTC
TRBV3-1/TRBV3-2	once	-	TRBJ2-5	CASSQDGGRQETQYF	TGTGCCAGCAGCCAAGATGGGGGGAGACAAGAGACCCAGTACTTC
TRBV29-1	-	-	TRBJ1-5	CSVEIARYNQPQHF	TGCAGCGTTGAAATTGCCAGGTACAATCAGCCCCAGCATTTT
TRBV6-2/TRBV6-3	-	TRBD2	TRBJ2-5	CASSSGGAGGMETQYF	TGTGCCAGCAGTTCGGGGGGAGCGGGGGGTATGGAGACCCAGTACTTC
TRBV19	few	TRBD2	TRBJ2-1	CASSRTSGRSHNEQFF	TGTGCCAGTAGCCGGACTAGCGGGAGATCCCACAATGAGCAGTTCTTC
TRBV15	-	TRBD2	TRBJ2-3	CATSRDPGTSADTQYF	TGTGCCACCAGCAGAGATCCAGGGACTAGCGCAGATACGCAGTATTTT
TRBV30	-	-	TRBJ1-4	CASNTGTINEKLFF	TGTGCCAGCAATACAGGGACGATTAATGAAAAACTGTTTTTT
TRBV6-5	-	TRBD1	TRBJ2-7	CASSDRRQGVEQYF	TGTGCCAGCAGCGACCGAAGACAGGGGGTCGAGCAGTACTTC
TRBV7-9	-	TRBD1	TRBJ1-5	CASSLSDRVTQPQHF	TGTGCCAGCAGCTTATCTGACAGGGTGACTCAGCCCCAGCATTTT
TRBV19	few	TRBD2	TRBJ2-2	CASSVGLATGELFF	TGTGCCAGTTCTGTGGGACTAGCGACCGGGGAGCTGTTTTTT
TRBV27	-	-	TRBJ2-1	CASTHQNRNEQFF	TGTGCCAGCACTCACCAAAACAGAAATGAGCAGTTCTTC
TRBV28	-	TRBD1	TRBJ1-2	CASTGQGWGYTF	TGTGCCAGCACAGGACAGGGGTGGGGCTACACCTTC